This TCR beta chain originates from a study of vaccination and CD4 T cells after COVID-19. About the research overall: Convalescent patients were SARS-CoV-2 positive by nasal swab PCR; fewer than 10 mild, one severe. The convalescents comprised six males and four females, two of them Hispanic. For post-vaccine samples, collection took place a median about 65 days after dose two, ranging from 14 to 241.

As concerns this clonotype: The antigen remains unidentified.

The CDR3 has 14 residues. Trimming took 6 bases from V and 3 from J; bases not matched to a gene: 5. Germline V gives CDR1 DFQATT, CDR2 SNEGSKA (reference sequence). Treatment here: approximately 9-day PBMC culture with coronavirus spike peptide pools or control peptides (ViraFEST assay). Positive PCR tests dated from March to December 2020, predating US Alpha, Beta and Delta variants. Sequencing of cultured CD4+ T cell DNA used the Oncomine TCR Beta short-read assay. TCRdb independently ran MiXCR on the PCR reads; one entry per CDR3 protein. Of 15,000 to 20,000 distinct CDR3 sequences in the sample, 40% to 60% were seen once.

The chain employs TRBV20-1 and TRBJ2-7; 13 bases map to TRBD2. The receptor was derived from a human donor who had recovered from COVID-19. The source was CD4+ T cells from blood, cultured in vitro, collected before SARS-CoV-2 vaccination. CDR3 loop: CSADGLAGDYEQYF. The CDR3, as DNA: TGCAGTGCCGATGGACTAGCGGGAGACTACGAGCAGTACTTC.